This T cell receptor (beta chain) was recorded in a study of blood T cell repertoires in COVID-19. Study-wide background: Samples taken during acute and convalescent COVID-19 were collected in the United States, Italy and Spain.

This clone was observed a single time. TCRdb's copy holds only in-frame clones and misses some; the assay was immunoSEQ multiplex PCR. This table has about 120,000 clones, around 79% appearing once. The germline CDR1 and CDR2 sequences are WSHSY and SAAADI. CDR3 length equals 15 residues. Germline trimming cut 9 bases from V and 0 bases from J; bases unmatched to any gene: 10. The sequence came from a man in his 70s with acute or convalescent COVID-19. Input material: peripheral blood. This chain connects TRBV10-2 to TRBJ1-1, with TRBD1 matching over 7 bases. CDR3: CASTTGQLLNTEAFF. For the CDR3, the DNA is TGCGCCAGTACTACGGGACAGCTTCTGAACACTGAAGCTTTCTTT.